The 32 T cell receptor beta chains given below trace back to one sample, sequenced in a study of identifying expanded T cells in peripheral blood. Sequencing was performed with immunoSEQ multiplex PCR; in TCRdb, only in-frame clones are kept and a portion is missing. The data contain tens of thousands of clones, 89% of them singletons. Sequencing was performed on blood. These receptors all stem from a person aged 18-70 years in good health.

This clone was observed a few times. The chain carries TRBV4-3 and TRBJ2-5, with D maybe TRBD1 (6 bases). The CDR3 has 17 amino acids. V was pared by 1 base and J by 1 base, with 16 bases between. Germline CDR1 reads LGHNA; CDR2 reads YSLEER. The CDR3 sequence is CASSQGVAGQIQETQYF. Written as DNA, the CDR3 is TGCGCCAGCAGCCAAGGAGTGGCAGGACAGATCCAAGAGACCCAGTACTTC.

In nucleotides, the CDR3 is TGTGCCAGCAGTTACTCGTTTAGGGGGCACTTCGAGCAGTACTTC. Amino acids: CASSYSFRGHFEQYF. V is TRBV6-5 and J is TRBJ2-7, with 7 nucleotides matching TRBD1. V was pared by 0 bases and J by 6 bases, with 8 bases of the junction left unmatched. CDR3 length: 15 amino acids. Germline V gives CDR1 MNHEY, CDR2 SVGAGI.

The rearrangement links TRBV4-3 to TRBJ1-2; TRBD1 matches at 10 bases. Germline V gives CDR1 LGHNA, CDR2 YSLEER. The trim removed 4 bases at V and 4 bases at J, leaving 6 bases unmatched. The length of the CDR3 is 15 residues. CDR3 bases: TGCGCCAGCAGCCGCGACAGGGGGCTTGTCTATGGCTACACCTTC. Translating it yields CASSRDRGLVYGYTF.

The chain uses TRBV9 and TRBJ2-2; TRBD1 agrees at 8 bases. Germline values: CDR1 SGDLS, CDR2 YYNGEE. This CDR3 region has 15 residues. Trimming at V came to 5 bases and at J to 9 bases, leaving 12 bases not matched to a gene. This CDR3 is CASSAGGSMTRELFF. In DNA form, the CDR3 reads TGTGCCAGCAGTGCAGGGGGCTCAATGACCCGGGAGCTGTTTTTT.

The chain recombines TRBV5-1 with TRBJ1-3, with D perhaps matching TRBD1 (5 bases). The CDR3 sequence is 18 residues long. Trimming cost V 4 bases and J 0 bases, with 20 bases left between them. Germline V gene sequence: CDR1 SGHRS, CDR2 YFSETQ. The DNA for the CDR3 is TGCGCCAGCAGCGCAACAGGCTACCCTTATTCCTCTGGAAACACCATATATTTT. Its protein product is CASSATGYPYSSGNTIYF.

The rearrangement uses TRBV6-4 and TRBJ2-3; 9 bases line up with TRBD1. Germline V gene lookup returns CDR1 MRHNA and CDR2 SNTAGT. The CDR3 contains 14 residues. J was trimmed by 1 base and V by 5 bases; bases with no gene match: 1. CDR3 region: CASSRTGGTDTQYF. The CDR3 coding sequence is TGTGCCAGCAGTAGGACAGGGGGCACAGATACGCAGTATTTT.

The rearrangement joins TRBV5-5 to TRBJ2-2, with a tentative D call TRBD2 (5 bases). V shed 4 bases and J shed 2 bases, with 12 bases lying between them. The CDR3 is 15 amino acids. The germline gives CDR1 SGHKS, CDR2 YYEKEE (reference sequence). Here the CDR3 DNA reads TGTGCCAGCAGCCGAAAAGACTACAACACCGGGGAGCTGTTTTTT. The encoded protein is CASSRKDYNTGELFF.

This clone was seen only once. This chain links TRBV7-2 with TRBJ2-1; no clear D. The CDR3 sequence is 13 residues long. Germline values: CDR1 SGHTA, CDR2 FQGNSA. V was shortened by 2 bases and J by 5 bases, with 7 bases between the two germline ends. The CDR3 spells CASSLIRDNEQFF. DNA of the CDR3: TGTGCCAGCAGCTTAATACGGGACAATGAGCAGTTCTTC. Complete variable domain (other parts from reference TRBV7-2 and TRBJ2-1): GAGVSQSPSNKVTEKGKDVELRCDPISGHTALYWYRQSLGQGLEFLIYFQGNSAPDKSGLPSDRFSAERTGGSVSTLTIQRTQQEDSAVYLCASSLIRDNEQFFGPGTRLTVL.

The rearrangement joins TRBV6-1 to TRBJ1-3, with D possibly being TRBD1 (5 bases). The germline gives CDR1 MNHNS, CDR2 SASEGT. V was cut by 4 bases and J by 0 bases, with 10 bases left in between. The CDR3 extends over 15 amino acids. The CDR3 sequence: CASSVQAASGNTIYF. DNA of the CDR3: TGTGCCAGCAGTGTACAGGCCGCCTCTGGAAACACCATATATTTT.

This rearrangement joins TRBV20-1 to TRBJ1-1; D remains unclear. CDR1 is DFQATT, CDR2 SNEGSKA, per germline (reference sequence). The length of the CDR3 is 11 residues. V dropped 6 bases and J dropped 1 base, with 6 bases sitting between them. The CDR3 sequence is CSASTNTEAFF. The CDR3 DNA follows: TGCAGTGCCTCGACGAACACTGAAGCTTTCTTT.

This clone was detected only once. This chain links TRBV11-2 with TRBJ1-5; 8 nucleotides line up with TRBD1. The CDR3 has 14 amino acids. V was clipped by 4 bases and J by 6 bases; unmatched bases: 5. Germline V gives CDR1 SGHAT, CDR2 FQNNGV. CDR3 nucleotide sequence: TGTGCCAGCAGCTCTACAGGGGGAGTTCAGCCCCAGCATTTT. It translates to CASSSTGGVQPQHF.

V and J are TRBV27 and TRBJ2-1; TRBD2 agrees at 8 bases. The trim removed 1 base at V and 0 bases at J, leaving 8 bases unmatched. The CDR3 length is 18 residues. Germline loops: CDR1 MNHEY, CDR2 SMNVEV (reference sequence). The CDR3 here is CASSLYGGGLSSYNEQFF. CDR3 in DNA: TGTGCCAGCAGTTTATACGGCGGGGGGCTTAGCTCCTACAATGAGCAGTTCTTC.

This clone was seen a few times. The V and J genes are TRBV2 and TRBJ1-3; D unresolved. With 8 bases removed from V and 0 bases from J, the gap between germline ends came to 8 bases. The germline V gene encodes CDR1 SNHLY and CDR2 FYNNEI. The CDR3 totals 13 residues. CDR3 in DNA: TGTGCCAGCGCACAAATCTCTGGAAACACCATATATTTT. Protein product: CASAQISGNTIYF. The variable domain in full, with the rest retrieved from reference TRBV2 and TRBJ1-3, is EPEVTQTPSHQVTQMGQEVILRCVPISNHLYFYWYRQILGQKVEFLVSFYNNEISEKSEIFDDQFSVERPDGSNFTLKIRSTKLEDSAMYFCASAQISGNTIYFGEGSWLTVV.

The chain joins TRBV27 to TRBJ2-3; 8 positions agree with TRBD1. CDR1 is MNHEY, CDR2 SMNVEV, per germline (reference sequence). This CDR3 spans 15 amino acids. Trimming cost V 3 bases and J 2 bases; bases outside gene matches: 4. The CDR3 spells CASSFRGLYTDTQYF. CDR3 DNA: TGTGCCAGCAGTTTCAGGGGGCTTTACACAGATACGCAGTATTTT.

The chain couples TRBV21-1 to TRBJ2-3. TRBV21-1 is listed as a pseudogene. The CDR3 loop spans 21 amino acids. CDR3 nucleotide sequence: TGTGCCAGCAGCAAAGTCAGAACAGGAACTAGGGAGACCCCTCACACAGATACGCAGTATTTT. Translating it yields CASSKVRTGTRETPHTDTQYF.

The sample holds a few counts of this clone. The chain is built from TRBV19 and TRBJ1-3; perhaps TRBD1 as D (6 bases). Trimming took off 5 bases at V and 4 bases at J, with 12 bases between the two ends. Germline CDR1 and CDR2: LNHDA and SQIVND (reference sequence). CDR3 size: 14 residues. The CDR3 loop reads CASSLGTPGNTIYF. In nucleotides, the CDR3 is TGTGCCAGTAGTCTTGGGACACCAGGAAACACCATATATTTT.

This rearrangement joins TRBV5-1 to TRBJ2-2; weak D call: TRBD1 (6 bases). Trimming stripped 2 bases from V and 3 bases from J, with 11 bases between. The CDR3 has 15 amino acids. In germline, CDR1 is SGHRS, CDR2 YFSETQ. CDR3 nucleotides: TGCGCCAGCAGCTTTACAGGGACCGACACCGGGGAGCTGTTTTTT. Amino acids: CASSFTGTDTGELFF.

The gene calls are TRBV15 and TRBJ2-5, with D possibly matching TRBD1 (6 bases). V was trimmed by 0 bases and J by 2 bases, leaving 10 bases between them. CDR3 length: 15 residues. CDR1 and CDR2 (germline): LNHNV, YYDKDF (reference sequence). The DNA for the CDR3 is TGTGCCACCAGCAGAGAATGGACAGATCAAGAGACCCAGTACTTC. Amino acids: CATSREWTDQETQYF.

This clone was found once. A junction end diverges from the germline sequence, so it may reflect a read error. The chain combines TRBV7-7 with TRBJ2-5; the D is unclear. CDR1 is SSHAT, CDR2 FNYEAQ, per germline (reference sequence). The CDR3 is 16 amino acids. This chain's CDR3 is CASSFSTLGPQETQYF. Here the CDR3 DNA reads TGTGCTAGCAGCTTCTCTACTCTTGGACCTCAAGAGACCCAGTACTTC.

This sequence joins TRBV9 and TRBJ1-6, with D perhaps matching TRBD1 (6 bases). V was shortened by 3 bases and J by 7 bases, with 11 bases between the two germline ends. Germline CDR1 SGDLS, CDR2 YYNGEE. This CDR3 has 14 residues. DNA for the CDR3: TGTGCCAGCAGCGCAAAGAGGGGGAATTCACCCCTCCACTTT. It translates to CASSAKRGNSPLHF.

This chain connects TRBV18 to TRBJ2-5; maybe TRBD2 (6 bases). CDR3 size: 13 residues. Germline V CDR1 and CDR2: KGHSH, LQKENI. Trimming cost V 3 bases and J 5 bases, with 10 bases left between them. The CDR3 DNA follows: TGTGCCAGCTCACCCGGCGGGGAGGAGACCCAGTACTTC. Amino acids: CASSPGGEETQYF.

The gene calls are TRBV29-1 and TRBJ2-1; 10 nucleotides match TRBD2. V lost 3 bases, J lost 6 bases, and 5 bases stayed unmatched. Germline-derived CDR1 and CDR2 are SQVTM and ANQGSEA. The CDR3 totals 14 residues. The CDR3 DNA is TGCAGCGTTGATGCCAGCGGGGGGGCCAATGAGCAGTTCTTC. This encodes CSVDASGGANEQFF.

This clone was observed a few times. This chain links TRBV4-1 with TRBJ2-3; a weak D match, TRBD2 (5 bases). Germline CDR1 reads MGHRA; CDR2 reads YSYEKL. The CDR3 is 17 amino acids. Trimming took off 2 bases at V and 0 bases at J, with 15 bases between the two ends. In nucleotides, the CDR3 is TGCGCCAGCAGCCAATTAATTGTGGACTCTAGCACAGATACGCAGTATTTT. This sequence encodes CASSQLIVDSSTDTQYF.

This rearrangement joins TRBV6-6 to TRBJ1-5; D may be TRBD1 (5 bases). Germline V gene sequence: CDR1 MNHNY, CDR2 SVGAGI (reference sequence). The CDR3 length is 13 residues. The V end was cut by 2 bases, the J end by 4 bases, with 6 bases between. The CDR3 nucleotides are TGTGCCAGCAGTTACGGGGGAAATCAGCCCCAGCATTTT. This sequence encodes CASSYGGNQPQHF.

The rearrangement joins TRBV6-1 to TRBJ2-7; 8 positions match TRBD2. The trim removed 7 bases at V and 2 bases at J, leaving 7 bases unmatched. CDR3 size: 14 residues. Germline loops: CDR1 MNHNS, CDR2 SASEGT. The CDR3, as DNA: TGTGCCAGCAATCCGGGACTAGGGACCTACGAGCAGTACTTC. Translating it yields CASNPGLGTYEQYF.

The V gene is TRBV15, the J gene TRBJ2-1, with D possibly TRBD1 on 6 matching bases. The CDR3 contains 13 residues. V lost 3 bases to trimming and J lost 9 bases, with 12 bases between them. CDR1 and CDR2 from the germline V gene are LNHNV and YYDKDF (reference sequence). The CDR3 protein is CATSRPRGGEQFF. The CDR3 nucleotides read TGTGCCACCAGCAGGCCCAGGGGTGGTGAGCAGTTCTTC.

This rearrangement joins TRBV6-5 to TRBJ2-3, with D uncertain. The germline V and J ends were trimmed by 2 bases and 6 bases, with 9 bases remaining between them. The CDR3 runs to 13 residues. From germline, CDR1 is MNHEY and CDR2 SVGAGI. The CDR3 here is CASSYGHFDTQYF. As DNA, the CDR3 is TGTGCCAGCAGTTACGGCCATTTTGATACGCAGTATTTT.

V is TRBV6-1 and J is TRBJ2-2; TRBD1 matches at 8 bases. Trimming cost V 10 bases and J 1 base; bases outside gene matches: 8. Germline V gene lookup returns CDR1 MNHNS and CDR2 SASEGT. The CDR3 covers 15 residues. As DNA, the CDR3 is TGTGCCACTTCCCTAGGGACAGGGAACACCGGGGAGCTGTTTTTT. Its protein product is CATSLGTGNTGELFF.

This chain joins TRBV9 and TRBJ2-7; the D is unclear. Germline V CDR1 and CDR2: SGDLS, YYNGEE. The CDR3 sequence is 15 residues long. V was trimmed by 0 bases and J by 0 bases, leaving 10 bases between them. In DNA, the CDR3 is TGTGCCAGCAGCGTAGAGGACGGACCCTCCTACGAGCAGTACTTC. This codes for CASSVEDGPSYEQYF.

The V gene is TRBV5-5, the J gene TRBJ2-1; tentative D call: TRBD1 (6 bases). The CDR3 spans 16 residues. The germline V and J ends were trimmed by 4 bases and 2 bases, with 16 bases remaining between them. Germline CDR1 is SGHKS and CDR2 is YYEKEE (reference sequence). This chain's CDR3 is CASSPIGDTPYNEQFF. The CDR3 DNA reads TGTGCCAGCAGCCCCATCGGGGACACTCCCTACAATGAGCAGTTCTTC.

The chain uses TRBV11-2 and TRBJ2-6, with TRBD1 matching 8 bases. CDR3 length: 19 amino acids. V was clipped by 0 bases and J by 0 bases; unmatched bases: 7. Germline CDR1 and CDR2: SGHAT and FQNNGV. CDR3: CASSLDWGQETSGANVLTF. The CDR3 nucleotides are TGTGCCAGCAGCTTAGATTGGGGACAGGAAACCTCTGGGGCCAACGTCCTGACTTTC.

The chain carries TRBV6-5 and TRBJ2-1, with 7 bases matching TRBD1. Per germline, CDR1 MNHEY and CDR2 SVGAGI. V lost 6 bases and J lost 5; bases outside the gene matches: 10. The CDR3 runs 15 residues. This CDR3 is CASSLDGTEDNEQFF. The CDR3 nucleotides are TGTGCCAGCAGCTTGGATGGGACAGAAGACAATGAGCAGTTCTTC.